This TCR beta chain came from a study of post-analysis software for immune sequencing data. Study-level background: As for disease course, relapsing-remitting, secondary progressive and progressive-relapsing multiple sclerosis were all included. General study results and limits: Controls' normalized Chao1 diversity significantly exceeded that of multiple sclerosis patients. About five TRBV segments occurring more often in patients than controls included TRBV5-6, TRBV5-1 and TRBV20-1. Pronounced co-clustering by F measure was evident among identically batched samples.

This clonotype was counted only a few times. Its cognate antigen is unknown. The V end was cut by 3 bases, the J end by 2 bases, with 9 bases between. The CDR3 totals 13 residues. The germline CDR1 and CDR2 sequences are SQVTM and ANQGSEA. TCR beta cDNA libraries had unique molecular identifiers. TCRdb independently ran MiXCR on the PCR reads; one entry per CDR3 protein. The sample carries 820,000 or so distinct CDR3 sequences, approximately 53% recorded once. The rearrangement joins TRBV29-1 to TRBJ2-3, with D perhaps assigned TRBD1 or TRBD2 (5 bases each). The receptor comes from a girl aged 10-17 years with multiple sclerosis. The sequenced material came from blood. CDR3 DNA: TGCAGCGTTGACCGGGGCCTCACAGATACGCAGTATTTT. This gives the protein CSVDRGLTDTQYF.